Listed here are 23 T cell receptor beta chains from one sample, sequenced in a study of T-cell memory formation after mild COVID-19. Using its own MiXCR run on the 5' RACE reads, TCRdb lists one record per CDR3 protein. Of fewer than 200,000 distinct CDR3 sequences in the sample, approximately 13% were seen once. The material sequenced was PBMCs or a T cell subset sorted from them (not recorded which). The source of these receptors is a man younger than 35 who had mild COVID-19 (a few samples of this study predate the infection). Cell type and time point are not known.

The rearrangement joins TRBV24-1 to TRBJ2-3, with 12 bases fitting TRBD2. Trimming at V came to 4 bases and at J to 2 bases, leaving 3 bases not matched to a gene. This CDR3 region has 16 residues. Germline CDR1 is KGHDR and CDR2 is SFDVKD. The CDR3 DNA follows: TGTGCCACCAGTGAGGCTAGCGGGGGGGACACAGATACGCAGTATTTT. It encodes CATSEASGGDTDTQYF.

This clonotype was seen ten or more times. V and J are TRBV28 and TRBJ2-2; D remains unclear. The CDR3 has 11 residues. V was cut by 7 bases and J by 5 bases, with 5 bases left in between. The germline V gene encodes CDR1 MDHEN and CDR2 SYDVKM. CDR3 in DNA: TGTGCCAGCACCCGAACCGGGGAGCTGTTTTTT. Translated: CASTRTGELFF. Looking up the rest from reference TRBV28 and TRBJ2-2 gives the full variable domain: DVKVTQSSRYLVKRTGEKVFLECVQDMDHENMFWYRQDPGLGLRLIYFSYDVKMKEKGDIPEGYSVSREKKERFSLILESASTNQTSMYLCASTRTGELFFGEGSRLTVL.

This clonotype was detected many times. The V and J genes are TRBV5-1 and TRBJ1-1; TRBD1 agrees at 7 bases. CDR3 size: 14 residues. Unmatched junction bases numbered 13, after V lost 4 bases and J lost 10 bases. Per the germline V gene, CDR1 is SGHRS and CDR2 is YFSETQ. CDR3 protein: CASSLTRQGLGAFF. The CDR3 region has the DNA TGCGCCAGCAGCCTGACTCGACAGGGCCTCGGAGCTTTCTTT.

V gene TRBV12-3 or TRBV12-4 combines with J gene TRBJ2-2; 7 bases match TRBD1. V shed 6 bases and J 1 base; nucleotides not matched to a gene: 5. This CDR3 is 15 amino acids long. The CDR3 region has the DNA TGTGCCAGCAGGACCGGGACAGTGAACACCGGGGAGCTGTTTTTT. Protein product: CASRTGTVNTGELFF.

This clonotype was counted at least ten times. The chain recombines TRBV7-2 with TRBJ2-3; unclear D gene. This CDR3 is 11 amino acids long. Per the germline V gene, CDR1 is SGHTA and CDR2 is FQGNSA. V lost 6 bases, J lost 3 bases, and 4 bases lay in between. In nucleotides, the CDR3 is TGTGCCAGCAGGGTAACAGATACGCAGTATTTT. Protein: CASRVTDTQYF.

There are a few counts of this clonotype. The junction differs from germline at one of its ends, possibly a read error. The V gene is TRBV19, the J gene TRBJ2-7, with 10 bases fitting TRBD1. Per germline, CDR1 LNHDA and CDR2 SQIVND (reference sequence). This CDR3 is built from 15 residues. CDR3 in amino acids: CASSLDRGQTYEQYF. The CDR3 coding sequence is TGTGCCAGTAGTCTAGACAGGGGGCAGACCTACGAGCAGTACTTC.

The chain combines TRBV20-1 with TRBJ1-1; possibly TRBD1 for D (6 bases). Per the germline V gene, CDR1 is DFQATT and CDR2 is SNEGSKA (reference sequence). This CDR3 spans 11 amino acids. V was trimmed by 6 bases and J by 1 base, leaving 6 bases between them. This CDR3 is CSAGANTEAFF. The CDR3 DNA reads as TGCAGTGCGGGGGCGAACACTGAAGCTTTCTTT.

This rearrangement joins TRBV20-1 to TRBJ2-7, with D possibly matching TRBD2 (7 bases). Germline V gene data show CDR1 as DFQATT and CDR2 as SNEGSKA (reference sequence). V lost 1 base and J 6 bases, leaving 19 bases between the germline ends. The CDR3 length is 15 residues. CDR3 residues: CSARGQGGGAAEQYF. CDR3 in DNA: TGCAGTGCTAGAGGGCAAGGAGGGGGGGCCGCCGAGCAGTACTTC.

The sample holds a few counts of this clonotype. The chain carries TRBV20-1 and TRBJ2-7; TRBD2 might be the D (5 bases). The germline CDR1 and CDR2 sequences are DFQATT and SNEGSKA (reference sequence). The length of the CDR3 is 12 residues. V lost 5 bases to trimming and J lost 1 base, with 9 bases between them. In DNA form, the CDR3 reads TGCAGTGCTGCGGGTCCTTCCTACGAGCAGTACTTC. It yields the protein CSAAGPSYEQYF.

The chain uses TRBV5-6 and TRBJ1-2; TRBD1 is a possible D gene (6 bases). The germline CDR1 and CDR2 sequences are SGHDT and YYEEEE. The CDR3 loop spans 14 amino acids. The ends were cut back, 5 bases at V and 3 bases at J, with 14 bases in the middle. CDR3 nucleotide sequence: TGTGCCAGCAGGTTCGAGGACAGCCACTATGGCTACACCTTC. Translated: CASRFEDSHYGYTF.

The V and J genes are TRBV7-9 and TRBJ1-4; D gene unclear. The germline V gene has CDR1 SEHNR and CDR2 FQNEAQ (reference sequence). This CDR3 is 12 amino acids long. The ends were cut back, 5 bases at V and 5 bases at J, with 6 bases in the middle. CDR3 DNA sequence: TGTGCCAGCAGCGCCTCCAATGAAAAACTGTTTTTT. This codes for CASSASNEKLFF.

This clonotype was counted only a few times. The chain employs TRBV6-8 and TRBJ1-4; the D gene is possibly TRBD1 (6 bases). CDR3 length: 16 amino acids. Germline CDR1 is MNHGY and CDR2 is SAAAGT. The CDR3: CEGPGVRRGFDEKLFF. The CDR3 DNA is TGTGAAGGGCCAGGGGTTCGACGAGGGTTCGACGAAAAACTGTTTTTT.

This clonotype was observed a few times. This chain uses TRBV11-2 with TRBJ2-1, with 16 bases lining up with TRBD2. The V gene end was trimmed by 5 bases and the J gene end by 5 bases; junction bases not matched to a gene: 12. This CDR3 spans 19 amino acids. The germline CDR1 and CDR2 sequences are SGHAT and FQNNGV. This chain's CDR3 is CASSGPGLAGGPQDNEQFF. The CDR3 DNA reads as TGTGCCAGCAGCGGTCCGGGACTAGCGGGGGGGCCCCAGGACAATGAGCAGTTCTTC.

The chain has TRBV5-1 and TRBJ1-2; D remains ambiguous. Trimming left V 4 bases short and J 0 bases short, with 13 bases between. The CDR3 is 15 amino acids. The germline gives CDR1 SGHRS, CDR2 YFSETQ. CDR3 loop: CASSPASGTNYGYTF. The CDR3 DNA sequence: TGCGCCAGCAGCCCGGCGTCGGGGACTAACTATGGCTACACCTTC. The entire variable domain, with the rest obtained from reference TRBV5-1 and TRBJ1-2, is as follows: KAGVTQTPRYLIKTRGQQVTLSCSPISGHRSVSWYQQTPGQGLQFLFEYFSETQRNKGNFPGRFSGRQFSNSRSEMNVSTLELGDSALYLCASSPASGTNYGYTFGSGTRLTVV.

This clonotype has a handful of counts. The chain uses TRBV5-1 and TRBJ2-5, with unresolved D. The CDR3 extends over 14 amino acids. V was clipped by 1 base and J by 5 bases, with 12 bases between them. Germline CDR1 and CDR2: SGHRS and YFSETQ. CDR3 protein: CASSLLPGGETQYF. In nucleotides, the CDR3 is TGCGCCAGCAGCTTGTTACCAGGCGGCGAGACCCAGTACTTC. The full variable domain, completed using reference TRBV5-1 and TRBJ2-5, is KAGVTQTPRYLIKTRGQQVTLSCSPISGHRSVSWYQQTPGQGLQFLFEYFSETQRNKGNFPGRFSGRQFSNSRSEMNVSTLELGDSALYLCASSLLPGGETQYFGPGTRLLVL.

This clonotype has only a few counts. This rearrangement joins TRBV7-9 to TRBJ2-5, with D possibly matching TRBD2 (6 bases). The germline V and J ends were trimmed by 6 bases and 4 bases, with 18 bases remaining between them. The V gene's germline CDR1 is SEHNR and CDR2 FQNEAQ (reference sequence). The CDR3 spans 15 residues. CDR3 region: CASSYDSGLRETQYF. CDR3 coding DNA: TGTGCCAGCAGTTACGACTCGGGACTTAGAGAGACCCAGTACTTC.

Turning to this clonotype: Mismatch with germline at one junction end may stem from a read error. The rearrangement links TRBV5-1 to TRBJ2-1; 7 bases fit TRBD2. This CDR3 spans 13 amino acids. Per germline, CDR1 SGHRS and CDR2 YFSETQ. CDR3 in amino acids: CASTLTRGDEQFF. CDR3 coding DNA: TGCGCCAGCACCTTGACCCGGGGGGATGAGCAGTTCTTC.

A few counts support this clonotype. The chain is built from TRBV12-3 or TRBV12-4 and TRBJ2-6; 8 nucleotides align to TRBD1. V shed 7 bases, J shed 0 bases, and the junction held 8 bases outside the gene matches. CDR3 size: 17 residues. The CDR3 nucleotides read TGTGCCAGCACCCCCCCGGGACAGGCCTCTGGGGCCAACGTCCTGACTTTC. Translated, it gives CASTPPGQASGANVLTF.

This chain uses TRBV5-8 with TRBJ2-5, with a possible D match to TRBD2 (7 bases). From germline, CDR1 is SGHTS and CDR2 YDEGEE. The CDR3 is 16 amino acids. V was trimmed by 1 base and J by 5 bases, leaving 18 bases between them. CDR3 sequence (DNA): TGTGCCAGCAGCTTGTTTGGAGGGGGGGCCTTGGAGACCCAGTACTTC. This translates into CASSLFGGGALETQYF.

The chain joins TRBV6-5 to TRBJ1-2, with 7 bases fitting TRBD1. Germline CDR1 MNHEY, CDR2 SVGAGI. V shed 5 bases, J shed 7 bases, and the junction held 10 bases outside the gene matches. The CDR3 is 14 residues long. The CDR3 is CASSLNDRAVGYTF. CDR3 nucleotides: TGTGCCAGCAGTCTAAATGACAGGGCCGTTGGCTACACCTTC.

This clonotype was seen ten or more times. V usage is TRBV20-1 and J usage is TRBJ2-5, with D possibly being TRBD1 or TRBD2 (5 bases each). Germline CDR1 and CDR2: DFQATT and SNEGSKA (reference sequence). This CDR3 contains 12 residues. The V end was cut by 6 bases, the J end by 5 bases, with 13 bases between. CDR3 residues: CSAQRDRETQYF. CDR3 nucleotide sequence: TGCAGTGCCCAGAGGGACCGCGAGACCCAGTACTTC.

Only a few counts were recorded for this clonotype. The chain links TRBV7-9 to TRBJ1-2, with D uncertain. Germline CDR1 and CDR2: SEHNR and FQNEAQ (reference sequence). CDR3 length equals 15 residues. The V end was cut by 5 bases, the J end by 0 bases, with 13 bases between. The CDR3 loop is CASSPRQFPNYGYTF. DNA of the CDR3: TGTGCCAGCAGCCCGCGGCAGTTCCCTAACTATGGCTACACCTTC.

This clonotype was counted at least ten times. The chain is built from TRBV12-3 or TRBV12-4 and TRBJ2-2; 8 bases map to TRBD1. The CDR3 sequence is 14 residues long. Germline trimming cut 6 bases from V and 6 bases from J; bases unmatched to any gene: 6. The CDR3 bases are TGTGCCAGCAGACCCACAGGGGGGTCCGGGGAGCTGTTTTTT. Translating it yields CASRPTGGSGELFF.